These T cell receptor beta chains were read from a single sample in a study of blood T cell repertoires in COVID-19. Assay used: immunoSEQ multiplex PCR; TCRdb lists only in-frame clones, some missing. The sample yields some 300,000 clones, 70% to 90% seen once. The sequencing input was peripheral blood. These TCRs come from a woman aged 50 to 65 with COVID-19, enrolled during active disease. CDR3s include the opening cysteine and the closing phenylalanine or tryptophan. The D gene is left open where the match is weak. Rows may omit the clone size; those that give it use once, few, many or a size class.

d_gene	v_gene	abundance	j_gene	CDR3aa	CDR3nt
TRBD2	TRBV7-2	NA	TRBJ2-7	CASSLKLAGIYEQYF	TGTGCCAGCAGCTTAAAACTAGCGGGAATCTACGAGCAGTACTTC
NA	TRBV4-3	NA	TRBJ1-1	CASSQARGNTEAFF	TGCGCCAGCAGCCAAGCTCGGGGGAATACTGAAGCTTTCTTT
TRBD2	TRBV2	NA	TRBJ2-1	CATERENTYNEQFF	TGTGCCACAGAGCGGGAGAACACCTACAATGAGCAGTTCTTC
NA	TRBV2	NA	TRBJ1-5	CASRGIQGINQPQHF	TGTGCCAGCAGGGGCATCCAGGGGATCAATCAGCCCCAGCATTTT
TRBD2	TRBV14	NA	TRBJ2-1	CASSQRTSGIGEQFF	TGTGCCAGCAGCCAAAGGACTAGCGGGATCGGTGAGCAGTTCTTC
NA	TRBV6-1	NA	TRBJ1-2	CASSEDRLGASDYGYTF	TGTGCCAGCAGTGAAGATCGATTAGGGGCGTCGGACTATGGCTACACCTTC
TRBD2	TRBV7-2	NA	TRBJ2-7	CASSLGPSGSRYEQYF	TGTGCCAGCAGCTTAGGGCCTAGCGGGAGCCGCTACGAGCAGTACTTC
NA	TRBV3-1/TRBV3-2	NA	TRBJ2-7	CASSLWGETYEQYF	TGTGCCAGCAGCCTCTGGGGGGAGACCTACGAGCAGTACTTC
NA	TRBV24-1	NA	TRBJ2-2	CATTVNRAPNTGELFF	TGTGCCACCACCGTAAACAGGGCCCCGAACACCGGGGAGCTGTTTTTT
TRBD1	TRBV7-9	NA	TRBJ1-4	CASSLGQGPITNEKLFF	TGTGCCAGCAGCTTAGGACAGGGGCCGATAACTAATGAAAAACTGTTTTTT
NA	TRBV27	NA	TRBJ1-4	CASSSDWGRTEKLFF	TGTGCCAGCAGTTCCGACTGGGGCCGCACGGAAAAACTGTTTTTT
TRBD2	TRBV5-4	once	TRBJ2-7	CASSPGGVREAEQYF	TGTGCCAGCAGCCCCGGGGGCGTGCGGGAGGCCGAGCAGTACTTC
TRBD1	TRBV19	NA	TRBJ1-1	CASSIRDRAFEAFF	TGTGCCAGTAGTATCCGGGACAGGGCTTTTGAAGCTTTCTTT
TRBD1	TRBV7-9	NA	TRBJ1-1	CASSSYRGDTEAFF	TGTGCCAGCAGCTCGTACAGGGGGGACACTGAAGCTTTCTTT
NA	TRBV30	NA	TRBJ2-3	CAWGGAGTSTDTQYF	TGTGCCTGGGGTGGCGCGGGGACTAGCACAGATACGCAGTATTTT
TRBD1	TRBV6-2/TRBV6-3	NA	TRBJ2-1	CASSLQGQLSYNEQFF	TGTGCCAGCAGCCTACAGGGGCAGCTTTCCTACAATGAGCAGTTCTTC
TRBD2	TRBV4-1	NA	TRBJ2-7	CASSQAGLAGTYEQYF	TGCGCCAGCAGCCAAGCCGGGCTAGCGGGAACCTACGAGCAGTACTTC
NA	TRBV13	NA	TRBJ2-1	CASSLGQGFPPQVWIF	TGTGCCAGCAGCTTAGGCCAGGGTTTCCCCCCCCAGGTTTGGATCTTC
TRBD1	TRBV11-1	NA	TRBJ2-5	CASSPRGTGASRDF	TGTGCCAGCAGCCCCCGCGGGACAGGGGCGTCAAGAGACTTC
NA	TRBV21-1	NA	TRBJ1-2	CASCNGVGQGGFGYTF	TGTGCCAGCTGTAATGGGGTTGGACAGGGTGGATTTGGCTACACCTTC
TRBD1	TRBV4-3	NA	TRBJ1-4	CASSQGDRDFEKLFF	TGCGCCAGCAGCCAAGGGGACAGGGACTTTGAAAAACTGTTTTTT
NA	TRBV15	NA	TRBJ2-7	CATSRGQPYEQYF	TGTGCCACCAGCCGGGGACAACCCTACGAGCAGTACTTC
NA	TRBV12-3/TRBV12-4	NA	TRBJ1-4	CASSLVSREKLFF	TGTGCCAGCAGTTTAGTATCTAGAGAAAAACTGTTTTTT
NA	TRBV12-3/TRBV12-4	NA	TRBJ2-5	CASSPGLRETQYF	TGTGCCAGCAGCCCCGGACTCCGGGAGACCCAGTACTTC
NA	TRBV27	few	TRBJ1-6	CASSSRGSPLHF	TGTGCCAGCAGCTCGCGGGGTTCACCCCTCCACTTT
TRBD2	TRBV7-9	NA	TRBJ2-7	CASSMGSGLAGDEQYF	TGTGCCAGCAGCATGGGCTCGGGACTAGCGGGAGACGAGCAGTACTTC
TRBD2	TRBV5-4	once	TRBJ2-1	CVEGGLGSREQFF	TGTGTCGAGGGGGGACTAGGGAGTCGTGAGCAGTTCTTC
NA	TRBV30	NA	TRBJ2-7	CAWSRTTNYEQYF	TGTGCCTGGAGTCGGACTACAAACTACGAGCAGTACTTC
TRBD1	TRBV18	NA	TRBJ1-5	CASSRDTGGGQPQHF	TGTGCCAGCTCACGAGATACAGGGGGCGGGCAGCCCCAGCATTTT
NA	TRBV5-1	NA	TRBJ1-1	CASSLEYSITEAFF	TGCGCCAGCAGCTTGGAGTACAGTATCACTGAAGCTTTCTTT
NA	TRBV7-2	NA	TRBJ2-7	CASSLAPGGTYEQYF	TGTGCCAGCAGCTTAGCCCCCGGGGGTACCTACGAGCAGTACTTC
NA	TRBV7-2	NA	TRBJ2-4	CASSLAVQGNIQYF	TGTGCCAGCAGCTTAGCGGTACAGGGAAACATTCAGTACTTC
NA	TRBV5-4	NA	TRBJ2-3	CASSPVQGPLTDTQYF	TGTGCCAGCAGCCCGGTACAGGGACCCCTCACAGATACGCAGTATTTT
TRBD2	TRBV7-6	NA	TRBJ2-1	CASSLGLAGADEQFF	TGTGCCAGCAGCTTGGGACTAGCGGGAGCGGATGAGCAGTTCTTC
NA	TRBV25-1	NA	TRBJ2-1	CASTTRGWGSSYNEQFF	TGTGCCAGCACCACACGGGGGTGGGGCAGCTCCTACAATGAGCAGTTCTTC
NA	TRBV5-1	many	TRBJ1-1	CASSRTGNTEAFF	TGCGCCAGCAGCCGCACGGGGAACACTGAAGCTTTCTTT
NA	TRBV10-1	NA	TRBJ2-1	CASSVSQGGGTVALNEQFF	TGCGCCAGCAGTGTCTCTCAAGGCGGAGGGACAGTGGCTCTCAATGAGCAGTTCTTC
NA	TRBV19	NA	TRBJ1-4	CASSIQGRGAANEKLFF	TGTGCCAGTAGTATTCAGGGCAGAGGAGCTGCTAATGAAAAACTGTTTTTT
NA	TRBV5-1	NA	TRBJ2-1	CASSLPSFNEQFF	TGCGCCAGCAGCTTGCCTTCTTTCAATGAGCAGTTCTTC
NA	TRBV11-2	NA	TRBJ1-6	CASSHMDRPNSPLHF	TGTGCCAGCAGCCATATGGACAGACCTAATTCACCCCTCCACTTT
TRBD1	TRBV24-1	NA	TRBJ1-1	CANGGGTGLNTEAFF	TGTGCCAATGGGGGGGGGACAGGGTTGAACACTGAAGCTTTCTTT
NA	TRBV6-6	NA	TRBJ2-5	CASTGSGWETQYF	TGTGCCAGCACCGGTTCCGGGTGGGAGACCCAGTACTTC
TRBD1	TRBV27	NA	TRBJ1-1	CASSRYYQGAEAFF	TGTGCCAGCAGTCGGTATTACCAGGGGGCTGAAGCTTTCTTT